These 10 T cell receptor beta chains share one sample of origin, sequenced in a study of T cell responses to AZD1222 COVID-19 vaccine. Profiled with immunoSEQ multiplex PCR; TCRdb holds only in-frame clones, not every one. The data contain about 80,000 clones, more than 85% of them singletons. Specimen: peripheral blood, collected 28 days after the second AZD1222 dose. The receptors were gathered from an adult who received the AZD1222 COVID-19 vaccine.

CDR3 sequence (DNA): TGTGCCAGTAGCCAACGTTCTAGCGGGATCTACAATGAGCAGTTCTTC. Translation: CASSQRSSGIYNEQFF. This chain uses TRBV19 with TRBJ2-1; 9 nucleotides line up with TRBD2. Germline CDR1 and CDR2: LNHDA and SQIVND (reference sequence). CDR3 length equals 16 residues. Trimming removed 6 bases from V and 3 bases from J; junction bases left unmatched: 9.

The chain joins TRBV27 to TRBJ1-1; 7 nucleotides match TRBD1. Germline V CDR1 and CDR2: MNHEY, SMNVEV (reference sequence). The CDR3 extends over 12 amino acids. Germline trimming cut 4 bases from V and 8 bases from J; bases unmatched to any gene: 4. CDR3 sequence: CASSSFRGEAFF. The CDR3 DNA reads as TGTGCCAGCAGTTCCTTCAGGGGGGAAGCTTTCTTT.

J is TRBJ2-1 and V is TRBV7-2; D may be TRBD1 or TRBD2 (6 bases each). The germline V and J ends were trimmed by 1 base and 5 bases, with 12 bases remaining between them. Germline V gene sequence: CDR1 SGHTA, CDR2 FQGNSA. The CDR3 totals 15 residues. As DNA, the CDR3 is TGTGCCAGCAGCTTAGAGGGGGGAGTGAACAATGAGCAGTTCTTC. It is translated as CASSLEGGVNNEQFF.

The chain links TRBV6-5 to TRBJ1-1; TRBD1 might be the D (6 bases). This CDR3 is built from 13 residues. The V end was cut by 8 bases, the J end by 5 bases, with 15 bases between. Germline lookup yields CDR1 MNHEY and CDR2 SVGAGI. CDR3 sequence: CASHGQTLTEAFF. In nucleotides, the CDR3 is TGTGCCAGCCATGGACAGACCTTGACTGAAGCTTTCTTT.

This clone was seen once. This chain links TRBV21-1 with TRBJ2-3. TRBV21-1 is tagged as a pseudogene. The CDR3 contains 16 residues. CDR3 sequence (DNA): TGTGCCAGCAGCAAACGGGGCTTGGGGGGCACAGATACGCAGTATTTT. It codes for CASSKRGLGGTDTQYF.

The chain couples TRBV6-1 to TRBJ2-1; TRBD2 agrees at 9 bases. CDR1 is MNHNS and CDR2 is SASEGT in the germline V gene. V was clipped by 2 bases and J by 7 bases; unmatched bases: 6. The CDR3 consists of 15 residues. CDR3 DNA sequence: TGTGCCAGCAGTGAAAGACTAGCGGCGGGGAATGAGCAGTTCTTC. Protein product: CASSERLAAGNEQFF.

The chain is built from TRBV19 and TRBJ2-5; TRBD2 agrees at 12 bases. The V gene's germline CDR1 is LNHDA and CDR2 SQIVND (reference sequence). The CDR3 runs 15 residues. The trim removed 3 bases at V and 3 bases at J, leaving 2 bases unmatched. The CDR3 reads CASSMTSGSKETQYF. For the CDR3, the DNA is TGTGCCAGTAGTATGACTAGCGGGAGTAAAGAGACCCAGTACTTC. The complete variable domain, with remaining parts taken from reference TRBV19 and TRBJ2-5, reads DGGITQSPKYLFRKEGQNVTLSCEQNLNHDAMYWYRQDPGQGLRLIYYSQIVNDFQKGDIAEGYSVSREKKESFPLTVTSAQKNPTAFYLCASSMTSGSKETQYFGPGTRLLVL.

This clone was seen more than once but under ten times. The chain carries TRBV6-2 or TRBV6-3 and TRBJ1-2; D gene uncertain. The V gene's germline CDR1 is MNHEY and CDR2 SVGEGT. V was trimmed by 6 bases and J by 4 bases, leaving 15 bases between them. The CDR3 sequence is 14 residues long. The CDR3 sequence: CASSDWTSGYGYTF. CDR3 in DNA: TGTGCCAGCAGCGACTGGACTTCAGGCTATGGCTACACCTTC.

The rearrangement links TRBV7-2 to TRBJ2-7; 8 nucleotides line up with TRBD2. CDR1 and CDR2 (germline): SGHTA, FQGNSA. The V and J ends lost 5 bases and 1 base, in that order; junction bases with no gene match: 10. The CDR3 is 16 residues long. The chain's CDR3 is CASSPWASGSSYEQYF. As DNA, the CDR3 is TGTGCCAGCAGCCCCTGGGCAAGCGGGAGTTCCTACGAGCAGTACTTC.

The J gene is TRBJ1-1, the V gene TRBV28; D gene unclear. V lost 6 bases and J 1 base, leaving 9 bases between the germline ends. Germline loops: CDR1 MDHEN, CDR2 SYDVKM. The CDR3 has 13 residues. The CDR3 bases are TGTGCCAGCAGCTTACTGCAGAACACTGAAGCTTTCTTT. Its protein product is CASSLLQNTEAFF.